Listed here are 2 T cell receptor beta chains from one sample, sequenced in a study of OX40 agonist ivuxolimab in advanced cancers. The assay was immunoSEQ multiplex PCR, and TCRdb's table has in-frame clones only and misses some. The sample has 100,000 to 140,000 clones, approximately 90% seen once. Sequenced material: CD4+ or CD8+ T cells sorted from blood, taken in a trial of the OX40 agonist ivuxolimab. These TCRs come from an adult with an advanced solid tumor such as melanoma, head and neck, liver or kidney cancer.

The rearrangement uses TRBV5-6 and TRBJ2-1; 16 nucleotides align to TRBD2. CDR1 is SGHDT and CDR2 is YYEEEE in the germline V gene. The CDR3 spans 18 residues. The V segment lost 3 bases and the J segment 4 bases; nucleotides outside the gene matches: 7. The CDR3 region is CASSSGLAGGMRYNEQFF. Here the CDR3 DNA reads TGTGCCAGCAGCTCGGGACTAGCGGGAGGGATGAGGTACAATGAGCAGTTCTTC.

J is TRBJ2-7 and V is TRBV29-1; D is perhaps TRBD1 (5 bases). Germline values: CDR1 SQVTM, CDR2 ANQGSEA. Trimming left V 5 bases short and J 0 bases short, with 11 bases between. The CDR3 extends over 13 amino acids. The CDR3 region has the DNA TGCAGCGTTTACGACAGCAACTCCTACGAGCAGTACTTC. This translates into CSVYDSNSYEQYF.